The 21 T cell receptor beta chains reported below all come from one sample, sequenced in a study of T-cell memory formation after mild COVID-19. TCRdb reanalysed the 5' RACE reads using MiXCR and keeps one entry per CDR3 protein. The sample shows around 29,000 distinct CDR3 sequences, more than 10% of them seen only once. Sequenced sample: PBMCs or a T cell subset sorted from them (not recorded which). The receptor set was obtained from an adult woman who had mild COVID-19 (a few samples of this study predate the infection). Cell type and time point are not known.

In this sample, this clonotype turned up many times. The chain recombines TRBV7-9 with TRBJ2-1; D gene uncertain. The germline gives CDR1 SEHNR, CDR2 FQNEAQ (reference sequence). This CDR3 is 14 amino acids long. The ends were cut back, 5 bases at V and 1 base at J, with 9 bases in the middle. As DNA, the CDR3 is TGTGCCAGCAGCCGGTCTATATCCTACAATGAGCAGTTCTTC. Its translation is CASSRSISYNEQFF.

The table lists this clonotype with many counts. The chain couples TRBV6-2 or TRBV6-3 to TRBJ1-3; possibly TRBD1 for D (5 bases). CDR1 and CDR2 (germline): MNHEY, SVGEGT. This CDR3 comprises 17 residues. V lost 7 bases to trimming and J lost 0 bases, with 19 bases between them. CDR3 loop: CASNQRDRIFSGNTIYF. DNA of the CDR3: TGTGCCAGCAACCAACGGGACCGAATCTTCTCTGGAAACACCATATATTTT.

This clonotype was seen at least ten times. V usage is TRBV10-3 and J usage is TRBJ2-7; D is possibly TRBD1 (5 bases). CDR1 is ENHRY, CDR2 SYGVKD, per germline. V lost 11 bases to trimming and J lost 2 bases, with 16 bases between them. The CDR3 spans 13 residues. Here the CDR3 DNA reads TGTGCCGTTCTTTCGACAGCTGCCTACGAGCAGTACTTC. It translates to CAVLSTAAYEQYF.

This clonotype was detected ten times or more. This rearrangement joins TRBV20-1 to TRBJ2-5, with TRBD2 identical over 9 bases. CDR3 size: 12 residues. J lost 2 bases, V lost 5 bases, and 0 bases had no gene match. The germline V gene has CDR1 DFQATT and CDR2 SNEGSKA (reference sequence). CDR3 sequence (DNA): TGCAGTGCTCTAGCGGGACAAGAGACCCAGTACTTC. Protein: CSALAGQETQYF.

There are many counts of this clonotype. The gene calls are TRBV12-3 or TRBV12-4 and TRBJ2-7; no firm D call. The CDR3 contains 12 residues. V was clipped by 6 bases and J by 4 bases, with 10 bases between them. CDR3 in amino acids: CASSLTPYEQYF. In DNA form, the CDR3 reads TGTGCCAGCAGCCTAACCCCTTACGAGCAGTACTTC.

The table lists this clonotype with many counts. The V call is TRBV15, the J call TRBJ1-6; the D gene is possibly TRBD1 (5 bases). Trimming cost V 5 bases and J 8 bases, with 10 bases left between them. This CDR3 has 13 amino acids. The germline gives CDR1 LNHNV, CDR2 YYDKDF (reference sequence). The CDR3 loop reads CATSRGTYSPLHF. The CDR3, as DNA: TGTGCCACCAGCCGCGGGACTTATTCACCCCTCCACTTT.

This clonotype was recorded at least ten times. The V gene is TRBV20-1, the J gene TRBJ2-3; TRBD2 matches at 12 bases. The CDR3 consists of 16 residues. Germline CDR1 is DFQATT and CDR2 is SNEGSKA (reference sequence). Trimming cost V 6 bases and J 0 bases; bases outside gene matches: 7. CDR3 nucleotide sequence: TGCAGTGCGCATAAGGGACTAGCGGGCAGCACAGATACGCAGTATTTT. It specifies CSAHKGLAGSTDTQYF.

V is TRBV12-3 or TRBV12-4 and J is TRBJ2-3; 13 bases agree with TRBD2. This CDR3 contains 18 residues. After removal of 7 bases from V and 5 bases from J, the junction contained 15 bases not matched to a gene. The CDR3: CASTPVILAGGPGDTQYF. In DNA form, the CDR3 reads TGTGCCAGCACCCCCGTCATACTAGCGGGGGGGCCCGGAGATACGCAGTATTTT.

This clonotype was seen at least ten times. The V call is TRBV10-3, the J call TRBJ1-1; tentative D call: TRBD1 (6 bases). Germline lookup yields CDR1 ENHRY and CDR2 SYGVKD. The CDR3 totals 15 residues. The V end was cut by 6 bases, the J end by 5 bases, with 19 bases between. CDR3 region: CAIRYEAGTTTEAFF. CDR3 DNA sequence: TGTGCCATCAGGTACGAGGCAGGGACAACAACTGAAGCTTTCTTT.

At least ten counts were recorded for this clonotype. The chain recombines TRBV18 with TRBJ2-1; 7 bases are a match to TRBD1. The length of the CDR3 is 15 residues. Germline loops: CDR1 KGHSH, CDR2 LQKENI. With V trimmed by 1 base and J by 4 bases, 4 bases remained unmatched. CDR3 in amino acids: CASSPQGAGYNEQFF. The CDR3 DNA reads as TGTGCCAGCTCACCACAGGGGGCGGGTTACAATGAGCAGTTCTTC.

This clonotype has a count of ten or more. This sequence joins TRBV12-3 or TRBV12-4 and TRBJ2-1; D gene unclear. Trimming stripped 6 bases from V and 0 bases from J, with 18 bases between. The CDR3 length is 17 residues. Here the CDR3 DNA reads TGTGCCAGCAGCCCCTTTGGTTCTCCTAGCTCCTACAATGAGCAGTTCTTC. Amino acids: CASSPFGSPSSYNEQFF.

The table lists this clonotype with a few counts. V and J are TRBV11-3 and TRBJ2-7, with D possibly being TRBD1 (5 bases). Germline V gene data show CDR1 as SGHNT and CDR2 as YENEEA. Trimming removed 3 bases at V and 2 bases at J, with 8 bases between. This CDR3 contains 13 residues. CDR3 coding DNA: TGTGCCAGCAGCTTGGACACCGCCTACGAGCAGTACTTC. This translates into CASSLDTAYEQYF.

This clonotype was observed many times. The CDR3 spells CSAQQGVGNSPLHF. In nucleotides, the CDR3 is TGCAGTGCTCAACAGGGGGTCGGGAATTCACCCCTCCACTTT. This chain links TRBV20-1 with TRBJ1-6; 8 bases fit TRBD1. CDR1 is DFQATT, CDR2 SNEGSKA, per germline (reference sequence). V dropped 5 bases and J dropped 7; count of bases not matched to a gene: 7. The CDR3 consists of 14 residues.

This clonotype was picked up many times. The V gene is TRBV29-1, the J gene TRBJ2-7, with D perhaps matching TRBD1 or TRBD2 (7 bases each). The germline V gene encodes CDR1 SQVTM and CDR2 ANQGSEA. This CDR3 has 13 amino acids. The V and J ends lost 3 bases and 2 bases respectively, with 11 bases between them. The CDR3 region has the DNA TGCAGCGTTGACAGGGGGAGGGCCTACGAGCAGTACTTC. Translating gives CSVDRGRAYEQYF.

This clonotype was seen ten or more times. V gene TRBV4-2 combines with J gene TRBJ2-7, with 8 bases identical to TRBD2. The ends lost 0 bases at V and 7 bases at J; junction bases unmatched: 14. The CDR3 extends over 17 amino acids. CDR1 and CDR2 from the germline V gene are LGHNA and YNFKEQ. CDR3 sequence (DNA): TGTGCCAGCAGCCAAGATGGCGCGGGGGGATCTACCTCGGAGCAGTACTTC. Translated: CASSQDGAGGSTSEQYF.

This clonotype was detected many times. This chain links TRBV5-1 with TRBJ2-7, with D possibly being TRBD1 or TRBD2 (6 bases each). V was clipped by 1 base and J by 0 bases, with 11 bases between them. This CDR3 region has 15 residues. The germline V gene encodes CDR1 SGHRS and CDR2 YFSETQ. The CDR3 coding sequence is TGCGCCAGCAGCTTGCCGGGGGCGAGCTCCTACGAGCAGTACTTC. It is translated as CASSLPGASSYEQYF.

This clonotype was seen ten or more times. This chain uses TRBV19 with TRBJ1-2; no reliable D call. Deletions cut 1 base from V and 2 bases from J, with 11 bases between. CDR3 length: 15 residues. Per the germline V gene, CDR1 is LNHDA and CDR2 is SQIVND (reference sequence). For the CDR3, the DNA is TGTGCCAGTAGTATAGCTTGGACCGACAACTATGGCTACACCTTC. It yields the protein CASSIAWTDNYGYTF.

The chain employs TRBV29-1 and TRBJ1-5, with 10 bases identical to TRBD1. The CDR3 is made up of 15 amino acids. V was pared by 4 bases and J by 1 base, with 4 bases of the junction left unmatched. Germline CDR1 reads SQVTM; CDR2 reads ANQGSEA. CDR3 sequence: CSVAPGQGSNQPQHF. The DNA for the CDR3 is TGCAGCGTTGCCCCGGGACAGGGGAGCAATCAGCCCCAGCATTTT.

This clonotype was observed many times. The chain uses TRBV3-1 and TRBJ2-1; D may be TRBD2 (6 bases). Trimming took off 4 bases at V and 2 bases at J, with 21 bases between the two ends. The CDR3 has 18 residues. The germline gives CDR1 LGHDT, CDR2 YNNKEL (reference sequence). The CDR3 sequence: CASSPPPLLASTYNEQFF. In DNA form, the CDR3 reads TGTGCCAGCAGCCCGCCCCCCCTACTAGCTAGCACCTACAATGAGCAGTTCTTC.

This clonotype has a count of ten or more. The chain combines TRBV11-2 with TRBJ2-7; the match to TRBD1 covers 8 bases. Germline V lookup: CDR1 SGHAT, CDR2 FQNNGV. The CDR3 covers 14 residues. J lost 2 bases, V lost 5 bases, and 5 bases had no gene match. The CDR3, as DNA: TGTGCCAGCAGCCAGACAGGGGCGACCTACGAGCAGTACTTC. Its translation is CASSQTGATYEQYF.

This clonotype was found many times. This chain connects TRBV9 to TRBJ2-7, with a possible D match to TRBD2 (5 bases). Germline values: CDR1 SGDLS, CDR2 YYNGEE. The CDR3 is 14 residues long. The germline V and J ends were trimmed by 1 base and 2 bases, with 10 bases remaining between them. DNA for the CDR3: TGTGCCAGCAGCGTAACTCCGGGGACCTACGAGCAGTACTTC. Its translation is CASSVTPGTYEQYF.